The 25 T cell receptor beta chains given below trace back to one sample, sequenced in a study of shared clonotypes between healthy human individuals. Sequencing was performed with immunoSEQ multiplex PCR; in TCRdb, only in-frame clones are kept and a portion is missing. The sample includes 2 million to 2.5 million clones, approximately 93% of them seen just once. Input material: naive CD4+ T cells from PBMCs. Subset described: CD45RA+ positively selected. Receptors were obtained from a man aged 18 to 35 in good health. Some clones in this sample may be carry-over from other donors' samples.

V usage is TRBV7-9 and J usage is TRBJ2-2; the match to TRBD2 covers 14 bases. The germline CDR1 and CDR2 sequences are SEHNR and FQNEAQ (reference sequence). The CDR3 has 18 residues. V dropped 4 bases and J dropped 1; count of bases not matched to a gene: 5. CDR3 amino acids: CASSSAGLAGVNTGELFF. The CDR3 nucleotides are TGTGCCAGCAGCTCCGCGGGACTAGCGGGAGTGAACACCGGGGAGCTGTTTTTT.

The rearrangement uses TRBV27 and TRBJ1-1; 8 bases are a match to TRBD1. V dropped 5 bases and J dropped 3; count of bases not matched to a gene: 5. This CDR3 spans 14 amino acids. Looked up from germline, CDR1 is MNHEY and CDR2 is SMNVEV (reference sequence). The CDR3 loop reads CASSPRTGYTEAFF. In DNA form, the CDR3 reads TGTGCCAGCAGTCCACGGACAGGGTACACTGAAGCTTTCTTT.

V usage is TRBV25-1 and J usage is TRBJ2-5; weak D call: TRBD1 (5 bases). Trimming removed 3 bases from V and 5 bases from J, with 19 bases in between. This CDR3 spans 16 amino acids. Germline CDR1 and CDR2: MGHDK and SYGVNS. CDR3 coding DNA: TGTGCCAGCAGTGACCCTCGCGGACACCTGATGGAGACCCAGTACTTC. It is translated as CASSDPRGHLMETQYF.

The chain links TRBV7-6 to TRBJ2-7; D possibly corresponds to TRBD2 (7 bases). The CDR3 length is 16 residues. Germline V gene lookup returns CDR1 SGHVS and CDR2 FNYEAQ. V was clipped by 5 bases and J by 7 bases, with 24 bases between them. The CDR3 region is CASSLRTGTILWEQYF. CDR3 nucleotide sequence: TGTGCCAGCAGCCTCCGCACAGGGACTATCCTCTGGGAGCAGTACTTC.

For this clone: Other DNA sequences in this specimen translate into the identical CDR3. As DNA, the CDR3 is TGTGCCTTTGACAGAGGGGGTCAGCCCCAGCATTTT. Translated: CAFDRGGQPQHF. The rearrangement links TRBV30 to TRBJ1-5; perhaps TRBD1 as D (6 bases). Trimming took 7 bases from V and 6 from J, leaving 13 bases between them. The CDR3 spans 12 residues. Germline assignment: CDR1 GTSNPN and CDR2 SVGIG (reference sequence).

CDR3 loop: CASSEGGETQYF. DNA for the CDR3: TGTGCCAGCAGCGAGGGGGGGGAGACCCAGTACTTC. The chain links TRBV27 to TRBJ2-5; D may be TRBD2 (7 bases). The V and J ends lost 6 bases and 5 bases respectively, with 10 bases between them. The germline V gene has CDR1 MNHEY and CDR2 SMNVEV (reference sequence). There are 12 residues in the CDR3.

J is TRBJ2-1 and V is TRBV7-6, with D unclear. V was pared by 1 base and J by 2 bases, with 9 bases between. This CDR3 has 15 residues. CDR1 is SGHVS and CDR2 is FNYEAQ in the germline V gene. The CDR3 DNA is TGTGCCAGCAGCTTAGGTTCGGCAGCCTACAATGAGCAGTTCTTC. It yields the protein CASSLGSAAYNEQFF.

CDR3 sequence: CASTPGSLANYGYTF. DNA for the CDR3: TGTGCCAGCACCCCGGGAAGTTTAGCTAACTATGGCTACACCTTC. The V gene is TRBV5-4, the J gene TRBJ1-2; no definite D call. The germline V gene encodes CDR1 SGHNT and CDR2 YYREEE (reference sequence). V dropped 6 bases and J dropped 0 bases, with 15 bases sitting between them. The CDR3 has 15 residues.

This clone was seen only a few times. This chain links TRBV30 with TRBJ1-1; D unresolved. Germline CDR1 reads GTSNPN; CDR2 reads SVGIG (reference sequence). V lost 0 bases to trimming and J lost 4 bases, with 3 bases between them. This CDR3 is 11 amino acids long. The CDR3 here is CAWSVLTEAFF. CDR3 in DNA: TGTGCCTGGAGTGTTCTCACTGAAGCTTTCTTT.

The chain has TRBV7-2 and TRBJ2-2; 9 nucleotides match TRBD2. The CDR3 has 17 amino acids. V lost 1 base, J lost 3 bases, and 6 bases stayed unmatched. CDR1 is SGHTA, CDR2 FQGNSA, per germline. The CDR3: CASSLVRVAGDTGELFF. The CDR3 coding sequence is TGTGCCAGCAGCTTAGTTAGAGTAGCGGGAGACACCGGGGAGCTGTTTTTT. Full variable domain (rest looked up from reference TRBV7-2 and TRBJ2-2): GAGVSQSPSNKVTEKGKDVELRCDPISGHTALYWYRQSLGQGLEFLIYFQGNSAPDKSGLPSDRFSAERTGGSVSTLTIQRTQQEDSAVYLCASSLVRVAGDTGELFFGEGSRLTVL.

V and J are TRBV28 and TRBJ2-5; TRBD2 agrees at 8 bases. J gave up 8 bases and V 6 bases, and 11 bases lay outside the gene matches. The V gene's germline CDR1 is MDHEN and CDR2 SYDVKM. The CDR3 runs 14 residues. CDR3 sequence reads: CASSQPGLGITQYF. CDR3 nucleotides: TGTGCCAGCAGCCAACCGGGACTAGGGATAACCCAGTACTTC.

The chain combines TRBV5-6 with TRBJ2-3; 8 bases agree with TRBD2. After removal of 3 bases from V and 2 bases from J, the junction contained 2 bases not matched to a gene. The CDR3 runs 14 residues. Germline V CDR1 and CDR2: SGHDT, YYEEEE. As DNA, the CDR3 is TGTGCCAGCAGCTCGGGACTAGTCACAGATACGCAGTATTTT. It yields the protein CASSSGLVTDTQYF.

J is TRBJ2-3 and V is TRBV5-1; TRBD1 matches at 9 bases. V lost 7 bases and J lost 0; bases outside the gene matches: 6. The CDR3 contains 15 residues. Germline CDR1 reads SGHRS; CDR2 reads YFSETQ. CDR3 region: CASVGGTGSTDTQYF. CDR3 nucleotide sequence: TGCGCCAGCGTGGGTGGGACAGGGAGCACAGATACGCAGTATTTT.

V and J are TRBV28 and TRBJ2-7; TRBD1 matches at 10 bases. The V segment lost 5 bases and the J segment 5 bases; nucleotides outside the gene matches: 9. The length of the CDR3 is 15 residues. The germline V gene has CDR1 MDHEN and CDR2 SYDVKM. CDR3 amino acids: CASSTDRGPDNEQYF. CDR3 bases: TGTGCCAGCAGTACCGACAGGGGGCCAGATAACGAGCAGTACTTC.

The V call is TRBV28, the J call TRBJ1-1, with 8 bases matching TRBD1. V gave up 6 bases and J gave up 4 bases; unmatched junction bases: 7. Germline CDR1 MDHEN, CDR2 SYDVKM. This CDR3 contains 14 residues. The CDR3 sequence is CASRTTGGGTEAFF. The CDR3 DNA is TGTGCCAGCAGAACAACAGGGGGGGGCACTGAAGCTTTCTTT.

The chain has TRBV27 and TRBJ1-4; D unresolved. Germline V CDR1 and CDR2: MNHEY, SMNVEV (reference sequence). V was shortened by 3 bases and J by 8 bases, with 10 bases between the two germline ends. The CDR3 runs to 13 residues. The CDR3 loop is CASSLAGNEKLFF. CDR3 DNA: TGTGCCAGCAGTTTGGCTGGGAACGAAAAACTGTTTTTT. The whole variable domain, filled in from reference TRBV27 and TRBJ1-4, reads EAQVTQNPRYLITVTGKKLTVTCSQNMNHEYMSWYRQDPGLGLRQIYYSMNVEVTDKGDVPEGYKVSRKEKRNFPLILESPSPNQTSLYFCASSLAGNEKLFFGSGTQLSVL.

The gene calls are TRBV5-1 and TRBJ2-3; 11 bases map to TRBD2. The CDR3 consists of 16 residues. V was clipped by 7 bases and J by 0 bases; unmatched bases: 7. Germline CDR1 SGHRS, CDR2 YFSETQ. The CDR3 DNA reads TGCGCCAGCCGCGGGACTAGCGGAGCTAGCACAGATACGCAGTATTTT. Its translation is CASRGTSGASTDTQYF.

The rearrangement joins TRBV11-3 to TRBJ2-1; the D is unclear. V was pared by 1 base and J by 8 bases, with 24 bases between. The germline V gene has CDR1 SGHNT and CDR2 YENEEA. The CDR3 spans 18 residues. The CDR3, as DNA: TGTGCCAGCAGCTTAGGAAATATTTTCGGGCCAGTCCGCGATGAGCAGTTCTTC. This translates into CASSLGNIFGPVRDEQFF.

V is TRBV4-1 and J is TRBJ1-2; 11 bases line up with TRBD1. The CDR3 contains 17 residues. V shed 4 bases, J shed 4 bases, and the junction held 11 bases outside the gene matches. Germline V gene data show CDR1 as MGHRA and CDR2 as YSYEKL. The CDR3 bases are TGCGCCAGCAGCCCGACAAGGACAGGGGGCTTACTCTATGGCTACACCTTC. Its translation: CASSPTRTGGLLYGYTF.

This clone was counted a single time. This chain connects TRBV27 to TRBJ2-7, with 7 positions matching TRBD1. This CDR3 has 16 residues. Trimming cost V 6 bases and J 3 bases; bases outside gene matches: 14. Germline values: CDR1 MNHEY, CDR2 SMNVEV (reference sequence). CDR3 sequence (DNA): TGTGCCAGCAGCTACCGGACAGGTAGTTTAAGCTACGAGCAGTACTTC. As protein: CASSYRTGSLSYEQYF.

The CDR3 protein is CASGISGANVLTF. CDR3 in DNA: TGTGCTAGTGGGATCTCTGGGGCCAACGTCCTGACTTTC. The chain couples TRBV12-5 to TRBJ2-6; unclear D gene. Germline lookup yields CDR1 LGHNT and CDR2 FRNRAP. V was cut by 6 bases and J by 0 bases, with 3 bases left in between. This CDR3 has 13 amino acids.

On this clone itself: Other DNA sequences in this specimen translate into the identical CDR3. The rearrangement links TRBV5-1 to TRBJ2-1, with 14 positions matching TRBD2. CDR3 length: 15 amino acids. Trimming took 4 bases from V and 6 from J; bases not matched to a gene: 3. Germline lookup yields CDR1 SGHRS and CDR2 YFSETQ. The CDR3 coding sequence is TGCGCCAGCAGCCGGGGACTAGCGGGAGTCAATGAGCAGTTCTTC. This codes for CASSRGLAGVNEQFF.

The rearrangement links TRBV28 to TRBJ2-7; TRBD2 aligns across 9 bases. There are 15 residues in the CDR3. Trimming at V came to 6 bases and at J to 0 bases, leaving 6 bases not matched to a gene. Germline V gene sequence: CDR1 MDHEN, CDR2 SYDVKM. The CDR3 nucleotides read TGTGCCAGCAGACCGTATAGCGGGAGCTCCTACGAGCAGTACTTC. It encodes CASRPYSGSSYEQYF.

The chain recombines TRBV11-2 with TRBJ2-3, with D perhaps TRBD2 (5 bases). The CDR3 runs 15 residues. Trimming shortened V by 5 bases and J by 2 bases, and 14 bases separated the two germline ends. From germline, CDR1 is SGHAT and CDR2 FQNNGV. The CDR3 is CASSPASGATDTQYF. In nucleotides, the CDR3 is TGTGCCAGCAGCCCCGCCAGCGGCGCCACAGATACGCAGTATTTT.

The chain links TRBV18 to TRBJ1-1; D possibly corresponds to TRBD1 (5 bases). This CDR3 comprises 13 residues. V dropped 5 bases and J dropped 1 base, with 8 bases sitting between them. Germline assignment: CDR1 KGHSH and CDR2 LQKENI. In DNA form, the CDR3 reads TGTGCCAGCTCAATGACAGAGAACACTGAAGCTTTCTTT. It translates to CASSMTENTEAFF.